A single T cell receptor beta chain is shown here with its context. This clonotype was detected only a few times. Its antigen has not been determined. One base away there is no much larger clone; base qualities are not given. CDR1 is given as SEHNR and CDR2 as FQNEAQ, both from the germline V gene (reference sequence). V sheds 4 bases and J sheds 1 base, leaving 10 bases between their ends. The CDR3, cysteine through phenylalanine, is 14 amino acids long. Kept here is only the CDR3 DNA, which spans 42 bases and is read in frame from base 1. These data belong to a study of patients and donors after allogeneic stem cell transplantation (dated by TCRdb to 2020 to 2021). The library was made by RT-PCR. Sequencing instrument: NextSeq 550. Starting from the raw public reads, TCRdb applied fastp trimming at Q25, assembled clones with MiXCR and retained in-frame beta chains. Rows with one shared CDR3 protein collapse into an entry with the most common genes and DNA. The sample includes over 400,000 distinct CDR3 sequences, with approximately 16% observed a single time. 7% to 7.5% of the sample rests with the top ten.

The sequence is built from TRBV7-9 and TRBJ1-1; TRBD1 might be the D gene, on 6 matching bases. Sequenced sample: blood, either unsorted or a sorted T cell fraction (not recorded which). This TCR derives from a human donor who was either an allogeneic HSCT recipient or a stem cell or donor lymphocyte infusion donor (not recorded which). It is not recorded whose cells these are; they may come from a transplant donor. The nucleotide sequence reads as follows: TGTGCCAGCAGCTATTGGACAGAGAACACTGAAGCTTTCTTT. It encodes CASSYWTENTEAFF.